The 3 T cell receptor beta chains listed next were all sequenced from one sample in a study of T cells in Graves' hyperthyroidism and ophthalmopathy. Amplification yielded TCR beta CDR3 regions, with RNA transcripts as the source. When the TCR CDR3 underwent first-round RT-PCR, the HTBI primer set was used. TCRdb re-analysed the multiplex PCR reads in MiXCR, keeping a single row per CDR3 protein. Of over 400,000 distinct CDR3 sequences listed, around a fifth are singletons. The sequencing sample was made of blood. The receptors stem from a woman in her 70s with Graves' ophthalmopathy.

This clonotype was recorded a few times. The V call is TRBV28, the J call TRBJ2-1; 7 bases match TRBD1. V lost 7 bases to trimming and J lost 7 bases; unmatched junction nucleotides: 13. CDR3 length equals 15 residues. Germline lookup yields CDR1 MDHEN and CDR2 SYDVKM. The chain's CDR3 is CASTSMGQPSNEQFF. The CDR3 region has the DNA TGTGCCAGCACTTCTATGGGACAGCCATCTAATGAGCAGTTCTTC.

As to this clonotype: A much larger clone lies a single base off, so this may be a read error. As the CDR3 is not closed by the conserved phenylalanine or tryptophan, this likely results from a read error. This chain uses TRBV5-6 with TRBJ1-1; 7 bases are a match to TRBD1. The CDR3 length is 14 residues. CDR1 is SGHDT and CDR2 is YYEEEE in the germline V gene. After removal of 2 bases from V and 4 bases from J, the junction contained 5 bases not matched to a gene. As DNA, the CDR3 is TGTGCCAGCAGCTTACTACAGGGGCCCACTGAAGCTTTCTCT. It specifies CASSLLQGPTEAFS.

The rearrangement links TRBV20-1 to TRBJ1-4, with TRBD1 matching over 8 bases. Looked up from germline, CDR1 is DFQATT and CDR2 is SNEGSKA (reference sequence). The CDR3 has 14 amino acids. J lost 1 base, V lost 5 bases, and 3 bases had no gene match. CDR3 protein: CSAGQGGTNEKLFF. CDR3 coding DNA: TGCAGTGCTGGACAGGGAGGAACTAATGAAAAACTGTTTTTT.